The 17 T cell receptor beta chains below were found in one sample sequenced in a study of vaccination effects on CD4 cells after COVID-19. For these receptors, no antigen is known. Produced via immunoSEQ multiplex PCR; TCRdb's table is partial and in-frame only. The sample consists of fewer than 50,000 clones, around four fifths of them appearing once. Antigen-specific CD4+ T cell clonotypes were called by their expansion after viral peptide-pool culture in ViraFEST. An approximately ten-day culture period preceded the isolation of CD4+ T cells. BNT162b2 vaccine or mRNA-1273 vaccine was given to participants in two doses. This sample comprised CD4+ T cells from PBMCs cultured with HCoV-NL63 spike peptides, obtained after COVID-19 vaccination. These receptors all come from a human donor who received a COVID-19 vaccine. Some clones in this sample may be carry-over from other donors' samples.

This chain connects TRBV3-1 (or the pseudogene TRBV3-2) to TRBJ1-5; a weak D match, TRBD1 (6 bases). Germline V lookup: CDR1 LGHDT, CDR2 YNNKEL (reference sequence). V was cut by 3 bases and J by 6 bases, with 12 bases left in between. The CDR3 extends over 14 amino acids. For the CDR3, the DNA is TGTGCCAGCAGCCACAGGGGATCCGGTCAGCCCCAGCATTTT. Encoded protein: CASSHRGSGQPQHF.

This clone was counted once. J is TRBJ1-1 and V is TRBV6-5; D ambiguous. Per the germline V gene, CDR1 is MNHEY and CDR2 is SVGAGI. This CDR3 has 15 amino acids. Trimming took 0 bases from V and 5 from J, leaving 13 bases between them. The CDR3 loop is CASSYSLGLVTEAFF. As DNA, the CDR3 is TGTGCCAGCAGTTACTCGCTGGGGTTGGTGACTGAAGCTTTCTTT.

The V and J genes are TRBV9 and TRBJ1-2, with D maybe TRBD1 (5 bases). The V and J ends lost 4 bases and 1 base respectively, with 20 bases between them. The CDR3 runs 17 residues. Germline loops: CDR1 SGDLS, CDR2 YYNGEE. This CDR3 reads CASSQTNRDGLNYGYTF. In DNA, the CDR3 is TGTGCCAGCAGCCAAACCAACCGGGACGGGCTTAACTATGGCTACACCTTC.

This chain links TRBV5-1 with TRBJ1-4, with a weak D call TRBD1 (5 bases). Germline assignment: CDR1 SGHRS and CDR2 YFSETQ. Trimming took off 3 bases at V and 8 bases at J, with 11 bases between the two ends. The CDR3 totals 13 residues. The CDR3: CASSYDRAEKLFF. In DNA form, the CDR3 reads TGCGCCAGCAGCTACGACAGAGCGGAAAAACTGTTTTTT.

The gene calls are TRBV19 and TRBJ1-6; perhaps TRBD1 as D (5 bases). The V gene lost 3 bases and the J gene lost 9 bases, with 9 bases spanning the gap. The CDR3 sequence is 13 residues long. Germline assignment: CDR1 LNHDA and CDR2 SQIVND (reference sequence). This CDR3 is CASSMAGSSPLHF. The CDR3 bases are TGTGCCAGTAGTATGGCAGGGAGTTCACCCCTCCACTTT.

The chain combines TRBV10-1 with TRBJ1-1; 12 nucleotides agree with TRBD1. CDR3 length: 16 residues. In germline, CDR1 is WNHNN, CDR2 SYGVQD (reference sequence). V shed 3 bases, J shed 6 bases, and the junction held 8 bases outside the gene matches. The chain's CDR3 is CASSENPGQGAAEAFF. In nucleotides, the CDR3 is TGCGCCAGCAGTGAAAATCCGGGACAGGGGGCGGCTGAAGCTTTCTTT.

The chain recombines TRBV11-2 with TRBJ1-1, with a possible D match to TRBD1 (5 bases). Germline V gene sequence: CDR1 SGHAT, CDR2 FQNNGV. CDR3 size: 15 residues. Trimming cost V 1 base and J 2 bases, with 11 bases left between them. This CDR3 reads CASSLVWGPNTEAFF. CDR3 bases: TGTGCCAGCAGCTTAGTTTGGGGCCCCAACACTGAAGCTTTCTTT.

The chain employs TRBV29-1 and TRBJ1-1, with D hard to call. V lost 3 bases to trimming and J lost 1 base, with 6 bases between them. The CDR3 loop spans 12 amino acids. Germline assignment: CDR1 SQVTM and CDR2 ANQGSEA. CDR3 loop: CSVDRKNTEAFF. Here the CDR3 DNA reads TGCAGCGTTGACAGAAAGAACACTGAAGCTTTCTTT. Filled out from reference TRBV29-1 and TRBJ1-1, the complete variable domain reads SAVISQKPSRDICQRGTSLTIQCQVDSQVTMMFWYRQQPGQSLTLIATANQGSEATYESGFVIDKFPISRPNLTFSTLTVSNMSPEDSSIYLCSVDRKNTEAFFGQGTRLTVV.

The chain employs TRBV9 and TRBJ1-2, with 10 bases that match TRBD1. Germline values: CDR1 SGDLS, CDR2 YYNGEE. This CDR3 is built from 14 residues. V dropped 5 bases and J dropped 7; count of bases not matched to a gene: 8. CDR3 in amino acids: CASRAGTGDRGYTF. The CDR3 DNA reads TGTGCCAGCAGAGCCGGGACAGGGGACCGTGGCTACACCTTC.

The V call is TRBV6-5, the J call TRBJ1-5, with TRBD1 matching over 7 bases. Germline V gives CDR1 MNHEY, CDR2 SVGAGI. The CDR3 runs to 14 residues. Unmatched junction bases numbered 11, after V lost 6 bases and J lost 9 bases. The CDR3 coding sequence is TGTGCCAGCAGGATGGACAGGACTGGGATGCCCCAGCATTTT. It translates to CASRMDRTGMPQHF.

The rearrangement uses TRBV28 and TRBJ2-3, with D unclear. This CDR3 comprises 14 residues. Germline V gives CDR1 MDHEN, CDR2 SYDVKM. V lost 4 bases, J lost 4 bases, and 12 bases lay in between. The CDR3 nucleotides are TGTGCCAGCAGTTATATGGTGGTACCAGATACGCAGTATTTT. Its protein product is CASSYMVVPDTQYF.

This sequence joins TRBV6-1 and TRBJ2-7; weak D call: TRBD2 (6 bases). V was trimmed by 2 bases and J by 5 bases, leaving 13 bases between them. In germline, CDR1 is MNHNS, CDR2 SASEGT. The CDR3 sequence is 14 residues long. CDR3 protein: CASSEIGGKDEQYV. CDR3 coding DNA: TGTGCCAGCAGTGAAATCGGGGGAAAGGACGAGCAGTACGTC.

V usage is TRBV5-1 and J usage is TRBJ1-1; the D is unclear. The CDR3 is made up of 15 amino acids. CDR1 and CDR2 (germline): SGHRS, YFSETQ. The V and J ends lost 2 bases and 0 bases respectively, with 11 bases between them. CDR3 sequence (DNA): TGCGCCAGCAGCTTAGGCGTTGCAGTGAACACTGAAGCTTTCTTT. The encoded protein is CASSLGVAVNTEAFF.

This chain uses TRBV24-1 with TRBJ1-3; the D is unclear. Trimming removed 3 bases at V and 1 base at J, with 6 bases between. The CDR3 extends over 14 amino acids. Germline CDR1 KGHDR, CDR2 SFDVKD. The DNA for the CDR3 is TGTGCCACCAGTGATGTGGAGTCTGGAAACACCATATATTTT. Its protein product is CATSDVESGNTIYF.

Only a few counts were recorded for this clone. The chain carries TRBV7-2 and TRBJ2-1; D ambiguous. Germline-derived CDR1 and CDR2 are SGHTA and FQGNSA. Trimming removed 2 bases from V and 4 bases from J, with 3 bases in between. CDR3 length equals 12 residues. The CDR3 nucleotides are TGTGCCAGCAGCTTAAGTTACAATGAGCAGTTCTTC. Translating gives CASSLSYNEQFF. Using reference TRBV7-2 and TRBJ2-1 for the parts outside the CDR3, the full variable domain is GAGVSQSPSNKVTEKGKDVELRCDPISGHTALYWYRQSLGQGLEFLIYFQGNSAPDKSGLPSDRFSAERTGGSVSTLTIQRTQQEDSAVYLCASSLSYNEQFFGPGTRLTVL.

The gene calls are TRBV6-5 and TRBJ1-3; no firm D call. V dropped 8 bases and J dropped 3 bases, with 8 bases sitting between them. CDR3 length: 12 residues. Germline V gene data show CDR1 as MNHEY and CDR2 as SVGAGI. DNA of the CDR3: TGTGCCAGCTTTAACAGTGGAAACACCATATATTTT. Its protein is CASFNSGNTIYF.

V usage is TRBV11-2 and J usage is TRBJ1-2, with D hard to call. The germline gives CDR1 SGHAT, CDR2 FQNNGV. Trimming cost V 5 bases and J 4 bases, with 11 bases left between them. The CDR3 spans 13 residues. The CDR3 DNA reads TGTGCCAGCAGCCCCGCCGAGACCTATGGCTACACCTTC. This gives the protein CASSPAETYGYTF.